The 10 T cell receptor beta chains in this list originate from one sample, sequenced in a study of OX40 agonist ivuxolimab in advanced cancers. Profiling relied on immunoSEQ multiplex PCR, and the TCRdb table lists in-frame clones only, not all of them. The sample lists tens of thousands of clones, 85% occurring once. The material sequenced was CD4+ or CD8+ T cells sorted from blood, taken in a trial of the OX40 agonist ivuxolimab. Every receptor here comes from an adult with an advanced solid tumor such as melanoma, head and neck, liver or kidney cancer.

The chain is built from TRBV19 and TRBJ1-2; the D is unclear. Germline CDR1 reads LNHDA; CDR2 reads SQIVND (reference sequence). The V end was cut by 1 base, the J end by 8 bases, with 20 bases between. The CDR3 length is 16 residues. CDR3: CASSIVQDFMAIGYTF. CDR3 sequence (DNA): TGTGCCAGTAGTATAGTCCAGGACTTTATGGCTATAGGCTACACCTTC. Variable domain in full (rest from reference TRBV19 and TRBJ1-2): DGGITQSPKYLFRKEGQNVTLSCEQNLNHDAMYWYRQDPGQGLRLIYYSQIVNDFQKGDIAEGYSVSREKKESFPLTVTSAQKNPTAFYLCASSIVQDFMAIGYTFGSGTRLTVV.

J is TRBJ2-5 and V is TRBV9; TRBD2 might be the D (6 bases). The V and J ends lost 5 bases and 2 bases respectively, with 13 bases between them. The CDR3 runs to 14 residues. Germline CDR1 and CDR2: SGDLS and YYNGEE. CDR3 residues: CASSWGLKQETQYF. The CDR3 DNA reads TGTGCCAGCAGTTGGGGACTGAAACAAGAGACCCAGTACTTC.

The DNA for the CDR3 is TGTGCCAGTAGTATTCGGTTTGGGTCTTCAGAACACAATGAGCAGTTCTTC. This gives the protein CASSIRFGSSEHNEQFF. The chain has TRBV19 and TRBJ2-1; D call uncertain. The CDR3 is made up of 17 amino acids. V lost 3 bases and J lost 5, with 20 bases in between. Germline V gene lookup returns CDR1 LNHDA and CDR2 SQIVND (reference sequence). The full variable domain, completed using reference TRBV19 and TRBJ2-1, is DGGITQSPKYLFRKEGQNVTLSCEQNLNHDAMYWYRQDPGQGLRLIYYSQIVNDFQKGDIAEGYSVSREKKESFPLTVTSAQKNPTAFYLCASSIRFGSSEHNEQFFGPGTRLTVL.

This clone has just one count. In DNA, the CDR3 is TGTGCCAGCAGCTTCCGGGAGGGGGGCGAACTGTTTTTT. Translated: CASSFREGGELFF. The V and J genes are TRBV11-2 and TRBJ1-4, with D tentatively TRBD1 (6 bases). CDR1 and CDR2 from the germline V gene are SGHAT and FQNNGV. There are 13 residues in the CDR3. The germline V and J ends were trimmed by 3 bases and 12 bases, with 14 bases remaining between them.

The chain links TRBV5-4 to TRBJ2-2; 7 nucleotides align to TRBD1. Germline loops: CDR1 SGHNT, CDR2 YYREEE (reference sequence). This CDR3 comprises 15 residues. V lost 5 bases and J lost 5; bases outside the gene matches: 9. Here the CDR3 DNA reads TGTGCCAGCAGTCGACAGGGAGCAGGGACCGGGGAGCTGTTTTTT. Translated: CASSRQGAGTGELFF. The full variable domain, completed using reference TRBV5-4 and TRBJ2-2, is ETGVTQSPTHLIKTRGQQVTLRCSSQSGHNTVSWYQQALGQGPQFIFQYYREEENGRGNFPPRFSGLQFPNYSSELNVNALELDDSALYLCASSRQGAGTGELFFGEGSRLTVL.

The CDR3 sequence is CASSLARGPYNEQFF. CDR3 nucleotides: TGTGCCAGCAGCTTGGCCAGGGGCCCCTACAATGAGCAGTTCTTC. J is TRBJ2-1 and V is TRBV5-5; D perhaps matches TRBD1 (6 bases). V lost 0 bases to trimming and J lost 2 bases, with 9 bases between them. Germline assignment: CDR1 SGHKS and CDR2 YYEKEE (reference sequence). The CDR3 consists of 15 residues.

The count of this clone is one. V gene TRBV7-3 combines with J gene TRBJ1-4, with D possibly being TRBD1 (5 bases). Looked up from germline, CDR1 is SGHTA and CDR2 is FQGTGA. V shed 5 bases and J shed 3 bases, with 13 bases lying between them. The CDR3 runs 15 residues. The CDR3 sequence is CASSPGDSSNEKLFF. CDR3 nucleotide sequence: TGTGCCAGCAGCCCAGGTGACAGCTCTAATGAAAAACTGTTTTTT.

The chain has TRBV11-3 and TRBJ2-1, with D perhaps TRBD1 (6 bases). Between the trimmed V and J ends, which lost 1 base and 10 bases, there was a span of 17 bases. CDR3 length: 15 residues. The germline gives CDR1 SGHNT, CDR2 YENEEA. CDR3 in amino acids: CASSLAKQGSGEQFF. As DNA, the CDR3 is TGTGCCAGCAGCTTAGCAAAACAGGGATCGGGAGAGCAGTTCTTC.

J is TRBJ1-2 and V is TRBV27; 7 nucleotides line up with TRBD1. The CDR3 sequence is 15 residues long. The V and J ends lost 5 bases and 5 bases, in that order; junction bases with no gene match: 11. The germline V gene encodes CDR1 MNHEY and CDR2 SMNVEV (reference sequence). In DNA, the CDR3 is TGTGCCAGCAGTCCTTGGACAGGCGGCCAGTATGGCTACACCTTC. Translation: CASSPWTGGQYGYTF.

V and J are TRBV28 and TRBJ1-4; possibly TRBD1 for D (6 bases). In germline, CDR1 is MDHEN, CDR2 SYDVKM. With 8 bases removed from V and 6 bases from J, the gap between germline ends came to 16 bases. The CDR3 is 14 amino acids. CDR3 amino acids: CASLSTGLDEKLFF. The CDR3 DNA sequence: TGTGCCAGCCTTTCGACAGGTTTGGATGAAAAACTGTTTTTT.